This TCR delta chain came from a study of Vδ1+ human thymocytes. Sequences come from RNA converted to cDNA by reverse transcription. CDR3 amplicons came from multiplex PCR with pooled V-gene forward and constant-region reverse primers. TCRdb re-processed the multiplex PCR reads using CATT. The sample includes 50,000 to 75,000 delta-chain clones, roughly 16% of them seen just once. Overall study findings and caveats: Despite high sort purity, roughly 20% of thymic T cell receptor delta sequences were Vdelta2. Thymic TRG and TRD repertoires appeared highly polyclonal, with Gaussian CDR3 length distributions.

Concerning this clone: Its target is not known.

This CDR3 has 24 residues. Trimming at V came to 6 bases and at J to 0 bases, leaving 29 bases not matched to a gene. The germline V gene has CDR1 TSWWSYY and CDR2 QGS. The TCR sequence derives from a girl less than two years old who had congenital heart surgery. The source material was Vdelta1+ gamma-delta thymocytes from the thymus. Specified subset: FACS-sorted CD3+ TCRalphabeta- TCRVdelta1+ TCRVdelta2- thymocytes. The V call is TRDV1, the J call TRDJ1, with 12 bases matching TRDD3. The CDR3 loop is CALGVALVGRTGGYPRGDTDKLIF. The CDR3 bases are TGTGCTCTTGGAGTGGCTTTGGTGGGCCGTACTGGGGGATACCCCCGAGGCGACACCGATAAACTCATCTTT.